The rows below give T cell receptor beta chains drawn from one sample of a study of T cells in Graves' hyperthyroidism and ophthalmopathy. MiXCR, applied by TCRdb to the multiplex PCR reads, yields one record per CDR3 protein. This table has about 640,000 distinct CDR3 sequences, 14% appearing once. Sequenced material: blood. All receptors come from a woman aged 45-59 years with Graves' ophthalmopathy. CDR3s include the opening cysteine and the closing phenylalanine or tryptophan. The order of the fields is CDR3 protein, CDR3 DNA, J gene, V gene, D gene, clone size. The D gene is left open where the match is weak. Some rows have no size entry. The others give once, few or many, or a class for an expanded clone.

CDR3 protein: CASSLDRTGTSYNEQFF; CDR3 DNA: TGTGCCAGCAGCCTAGACCGGACAGGGACATCCTACAATGAGCAGTTCTTC; J gene: TRBJ2-1; V gene: TRBV7-9; D gene: TRBD1; clone size: many
CDR3 protein: CASRGQLNQPQHF; CDR3 DNA: TGTGCCAGCAGGGGACAGCTCAATCAGCCCCAGCATTTT; J gene: TRBJ1-5; V gene: TRBV12-3/TRBV12-4; D gene: TRBD1; clone size: many
CDR3 protein: CASSQLTGGGTEAFF; CDR3 DNA: TGTGCCAGCAGCCAACTGACAGGGGGTGGCACTGAAGCTTTCTTT; J gene: TRBJ1-1; V gene: TRBV14; D gene: TRBD1; clone size: many
CDR3 protein: CASSTSGRRETQYF; CDR3 DNA: TGTGCCAGCAGTACTAGCGGGAGGAGGGAGACCCAGTACTTC; J gene: TRBJ2-5; V gene: TRBV28; D gene: TRBD2; clone size: many
CDR3 protein: CASRQGPMNTEAFF; CDR3 DNA: TGCGCCAGCAGGCAGGGCCCGATGAACACTGAAGCTTTCTTT; J gene: TRBJ1-1; V gene: TRBV5-1; D gene: NA; clone size: NA
CDR3 protein: CASSLMVDSIGGEQYF; CDR3 DNA: TGTGCCAGCAGCCTTATGGTCGACTCCATTGGGGGCGAGCAGTACTTC; J gene: TRBJ2-7; V gene: TRBV11-2; D gene: NA; clone size: many
CDR3 protein: CASSLDQRLETQYF; CDR3 DNA: TGTGCCAGCAGCCTAGACCAGCGCTTAGAGACCCAGTACTTC; J gene: TRBJ2-5; V gene: TRBV11-2; D gene: NA; clone size: many
CDR3 protein: CSAIILAQTYEQYF; CDR3 DNA: TGCAGTGCTATTATACTAGCGCAAACCTACGAGCAGTACTTC; J gene: TRBJ2-7; V gene: TRBV20-1; D gene: TRBD2; clone size: few
CDR3 protein: CASSHGQGADTEAFF; CDR3 DNA: TGTGCCAGCAGCCACGGACAGGGGGCGGACACTGAAGCTTTCTTT; J gene: TRBJ1-1; V gene: TRBV3-1; D gene: TRBD1; clone size: many
CDR3 protein: CASRPDRGQGNEQFF; CDR3 DNA: TGTGCCAGCAGACCGGACAGGGGGCAGGGCAATGAGCAGTTCTTC; J gene: TRBJ2-1; V gene: TRBV2; D gene: TRBD1; clone size: NA
CDR3 protein: CASSVWGNRGSSYNEQFF; CDR3 DNA: TGTGCCAGCAGTGTATGGGGGAACAGGGGTAGCTCCTACAATGAGCAGTTCTTC; J gene: TRBJ2-1; V gene: TRBV28; D gene: TRBD1; clone size: many
CDR3 protein: CSAGIAGGPWTDTQYF; CDR3 DNA: TGCAGTGCTGGCATAGCGGGAGGGCCTTGGACAGATACGCAGTATTTT; J gene: TRBJ2-3; V gene: TRBV20-1; D gene: TRBD2; clone size: NA
CDR3 protein: CASSPGPTSSYNEQFF; CDR3 DNA: TGTGCCAGCAGCCCTGGGCCAACTAGCTCCTACAATGAGCAGTTCTTC; J gene: TRBJ2-1; V gene: TRBV7-3; D gene: NA; clone size: few
CDR3 protein: CATSQGHTTSYEQYF; CDR3 DNA: TGTGCCACCAGCCAGGGACATACCACCTCCTACGAGCAGTACTTC; J gene: TRBJ2-7; V gene: TRBV15; D gene: NA; clone size: NA
CDR3 protein: CSARGEDYEQYF; CDR3 DNA: TGCAGTGCTAGAGGAGAAGACTACGAGCAGTACTTC; J gene: TRBJ2-7; V gene: TRBV20-1; D gene: NA; clone size: many
CDR3 protein: CASSPRAGYGCTF; CDR3 DNA: TGTGCCAGCAGTCCCCGAGCAGGCTATGGCTGCACCTTC; J gene: TRBJ1-2; V gene: TRBV6-1; D gene: NA; clone size: NA
CDR3 protein: CASSLSLLAGGSSTYGYTF; CDR3 DNA: TGTGCCAGCTCACTCAGTTTATTGGCAGGGGGTTCGTCGACCTATGGCTACACCTTC; J gene: TRBJ1-2; V gene: TRBV28; D gene: TRBD1; clone size: many
CDR3 protein: CASSRPNLHYEQYF; CDR3 DNA: TGTGCCAGCAGCAGGCCCAACCTCCACTACGAGCAGTACTTC; J gene: TRBJ2-7; V gene: TRBV11-2; D gene: NA; clone size: many
CDR3 protein: CASSLAIRGGEKLFF; CDR3 DNA: TGCGCCAGCAGCTTGGCCATAAGGGGTGGTGAAAAACTGTTTTTT; J gene: TRBJ1-4; V gene: TRBV5-1; D gene: NA; clone size: many
CDR3 protein: CAITKSQGNTYEQYF; CDR3 DNA: TGTGCCATCACAAAATCACAGGGTAACACCTACGAGCAGTACTTC; J gene: TRBJ2-7; V gene: TRBV28; D gene: NA; clone size: many
CDR3 protein: CSAEDRRNYGYTF; CDR3 DNA: TGCAGCGCAGAGGACAGGAGAAACTATGGCTACACCTTC; J gene: TRBJ1-2; V gene: TRBV29-1; D gene: TRBD1; clone size: NA
CDR3 protein: CASSLVQAASGNTIYF; CDR3 DNA: TGTGCCAGCAGCTTGGTCCAGGCCGCCTCTGGAAACACCATATATTTT; J gene: TRBJ1-3; V gene: TRBV5-5; D gene: NA; clone size: NA
CDR3 protein: CSARPGTGFQPQHF; CDR3 DNA: TGCAGTGCTAGACCCGGGACAGGGTTTCAGCCCCAGCATTTT; J gene: TRBJ1-5; V gene: TRBV20-1; D gene: TRBD1; clone size: many
CDR3 protein: CASSPRTDSYGYTF; CDR3 DNA: TGCGCCAGCAGCCCGAGGACAGACTCTTATGGCTACACCTTC; J gene: TRBJ1-2; V gene: TRBV5-1; D gene: NA; clone size: many
CDR3 protein: CSARDLWGKSSYNEQFF; CDR3 DNA: TGCAGTGCTAGAGACCTTTGGGGGAAGAGCTCCTACAATGAGCAGTTCTTC; J gene: TRBJ2-1; V gene: TRBV20-1; D gene: NA; clone size: many
CDR3 protein: CASSQDNAYEQYF; CDR3 DNA: TGTGCCAGCAGCCAAGACAATGCCTACGAGCAGTACTTC; J gene: TRBJ2-7; V gene: TRBV3-1; D gene: NA; clone size: NA
CDR3 protein: CATEPGLAASQSYNEQFF; CDR3 DNA: TGTGCCACCGAGCCGGGACTAGCGGCCTCACAATCCTACAATGAGCAGTTCTTC; J gene: TRBJ2-1; V gene: TRBV28; D gene: TRBD2; clone size: many
CDR3 protein: CASSFILASSYEQYF; CDR3 DNA: TGTGCCAGCAGTTTTATCCTAGCGTCCTCCTACGAGCAGTACTTC; J gene: TRBJ2-7; V gene: TRBV28; D gene: NA; clone size: many
CDR3 protein: CASSYGPGTGDGYTF; CDR3 DNA: TGTGCCAGCAGTTACGGCCCCGGGACAGGGGATGGCTACACCTTC; J gene: TRBJ1-2; V gene: TRBV6-9; D gene: TRBD1; clone size: NA
CDR3 protein: CASSLDYRGPYEQYF; CDR3 DNA: TGTGCCAGCAGCTTAGACTACAGGGGGCCCTACGAGCAGTACTTC; J gene: TRBJ2-7; V gene: TRBV11-2; D gene: TRBD1; clone size: many
CDR3 protein: CASSLGQGDLTQHF; CDR3 DNA: TGTGCCAGCAGTTTAGGCCAGGGGGACTTGACCCAGCATTTT; J gene: TRBJ1-5; V gene: TRBV28; D gene: TRBD1; clone size: many
CDR3 protein: CASSPSAGLAGETQYF; CDR3 DNA: TGTGCCAGCTCACCATCCGCGGGACTAGCGGGAGAGACCCAGTACTTC; J gene: TRBJ2-5; V gene: TRBV18; D gene: TRBD2; clone size: many
CDR3 protein: CASSLVGQLNEKLFF; CDR3 DNA: TGTGCCAGCAGTTTAGTGGGACAACTTAATGAAAAACTGTTTTTT; J gene: TRBJ1-4; V gene: TRBV12-3/TRBV12-4; D gene: NA; clone size: many
CDR3 protein: CASRVRWEAHNEQFF; CDR3 DNA: TGCGCCAGCAGGGTGAGGTGGGAGGCGCACAATGAGCAGTTCTTC; J gene: TRBJ2-1; V gene: TRBV5-1; D gene: NA; clone size: many
CDR3 protein: CARREGLLYNEQFF; CDR3 DNA: TGTGCCAGAAGAGAGGGTCTGCTCTACAATGAGCAGTTCTTC; J gene: TRBJ2-1; V gene: TRBV27; D gene: NA; clone size: few
CDR3 protein: CASSPLGGRNQPQHF; CDR3 DNA: TGTGCCAGCAGTCCCCTCGGGGGGCGTAATCAGCCCCAGCATTTT; J gene: TRBJ1-5; V gene: TRBV7-9; D gene: NA; clone size: NA
CDR3 protein: CASSIQAGQFYEQYF; CDR3 DNA: TGTGCCAGTAGTATCCAGGCAGGACAATTCTACGAGCAGTACTTC; J gene: TRBJ2-7; V gene: TRBV19; D gene: NA; clone size: few
CDR3 protein: CASSRDQIRDTEAFF; CDR3 DNA: TGTGCCAGCAGCCGAGACCAGATCCGGGACACTGAAGCTTTCTTT; J gene: TRBJ1-1; V gene: TRBV12-3/TRBV12-4; D gene: NA; clone size: many
CDR3 protein: CASSFSPGLAVQETQYF; CDR3 DNA: TGTGCCAGCAGTTTTTCCCCGGGACTAGCGGTCCAAGAGACCCAGTACTTC; J gene: TRBJ2-5; V gene: TRBV28; D gene: TRBD2; clone size: NA
CDR3 protein: CASSSLPGQLNTEAFF; CDR3 DNA: TGTGCCAGCAGCTCTTTACCGGGACAGCTTAACACTGAAGCTTTCTTT; J gene: TRBJ1-1; V gene: TRBV5-6; D gene: TRBD1; clone size: many